The source of this T cell receptor beta chain is a study of blood T cell repertoires in COVID-19. At the level of the study: Spain, Italy and the United States supplied samples that represented acute and convalescent COVID-19. The cDNA or gDNA used as material had been derived from T cells, B-cell-depleted T cells, or PBMCs.

Trimming removed 0 bases at V and 8 bases at J, with 11 bases between. Per germline, CDR1 SGHNT and CDR2 YYREEE (reference sequence). The CDR3 loop spans 13 amino acids. How the authors handled the data: The assay estimated nucleated cells by amplifying reference gene primers. Data came from immunoSEQ multiplex PCR; TCRdb stores just in-frame clones and leaves some out. V and J calls and clone size are given by that table; D and trimming were obtained from the DNA. Among some 80,000 clones listed, approximately 82% were seen once. This clonotype originated in a woman in her forties or fifties with acute or convalescent COVID-19. Sequences were obtained from peripheral blood. The chain joins TRBV5-4 to TRBJ1-2; D gene ambiguous. CDR3 residues: CASSLGPSGGYTF. The CDR3 nucleotides are TGTGCCAGCAGCTTGGGCCCGTCCGGGGGCTACACCTTC.